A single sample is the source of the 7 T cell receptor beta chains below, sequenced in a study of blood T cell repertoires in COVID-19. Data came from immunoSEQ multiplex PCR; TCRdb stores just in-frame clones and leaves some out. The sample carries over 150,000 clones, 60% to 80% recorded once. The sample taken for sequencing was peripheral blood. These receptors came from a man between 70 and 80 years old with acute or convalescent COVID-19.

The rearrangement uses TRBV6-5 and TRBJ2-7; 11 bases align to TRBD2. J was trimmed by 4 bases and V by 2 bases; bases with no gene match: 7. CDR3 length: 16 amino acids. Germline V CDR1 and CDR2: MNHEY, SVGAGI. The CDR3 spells CASSYGSGGAGYEQYF. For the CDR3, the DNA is TGTGCCAGCAGTTACGGTAGCGGGGGGGCCGGTTACGAGCAGTACTTC.

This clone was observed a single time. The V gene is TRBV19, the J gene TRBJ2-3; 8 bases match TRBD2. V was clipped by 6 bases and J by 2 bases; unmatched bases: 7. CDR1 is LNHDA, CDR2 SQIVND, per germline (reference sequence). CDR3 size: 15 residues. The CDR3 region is CASRIDGGATDTQYF. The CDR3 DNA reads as TGTGCCAGTAGGATTGACGGGGGGGCCACAGATACGCAGTATTTT.

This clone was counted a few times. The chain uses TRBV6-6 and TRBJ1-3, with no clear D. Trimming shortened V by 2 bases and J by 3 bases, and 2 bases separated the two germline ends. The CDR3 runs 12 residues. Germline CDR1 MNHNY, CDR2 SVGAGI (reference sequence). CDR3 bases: TGTGCCAGCAGTTACCTTGGAAACACCATATATTTT. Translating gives CASSYLGNTIYF.

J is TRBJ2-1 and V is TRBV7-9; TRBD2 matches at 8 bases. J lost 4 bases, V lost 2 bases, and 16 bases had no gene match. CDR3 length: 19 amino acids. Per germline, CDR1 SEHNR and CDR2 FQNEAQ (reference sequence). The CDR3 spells CASSLRSQAGDSGYNEQFF. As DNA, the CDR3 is TGTGCCAGCAGCTTAAGGAGTCAAGCGGGAGATAGTGGATACAATGAGCAGTTCTTC.

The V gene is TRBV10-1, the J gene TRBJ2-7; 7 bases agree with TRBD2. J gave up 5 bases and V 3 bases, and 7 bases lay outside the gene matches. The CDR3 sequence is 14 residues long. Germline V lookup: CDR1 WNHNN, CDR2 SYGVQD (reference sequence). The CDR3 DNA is TGCGCCAGCAGTGATTCGGGGGGTAACAACGAGCAGTACTTC. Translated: CASSDSGGNNEQYF.

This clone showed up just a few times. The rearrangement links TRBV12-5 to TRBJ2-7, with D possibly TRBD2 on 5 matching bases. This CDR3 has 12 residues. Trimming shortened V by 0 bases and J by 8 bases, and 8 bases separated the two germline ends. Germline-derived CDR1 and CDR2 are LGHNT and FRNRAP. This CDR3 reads CASGLVGGQQYF. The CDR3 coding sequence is TGTGCTAGTGGTTTGGTAGGCGGGCAGCAGTACTTC.

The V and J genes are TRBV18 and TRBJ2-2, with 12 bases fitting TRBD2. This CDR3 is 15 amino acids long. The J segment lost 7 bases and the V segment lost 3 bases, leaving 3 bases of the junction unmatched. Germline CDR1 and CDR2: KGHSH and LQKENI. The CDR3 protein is CASSPGTSGYGELFF. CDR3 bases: TGTGCCAGCTCACCCGGGACTAGCGGGTACGGGGAGCTGTTTTTT.